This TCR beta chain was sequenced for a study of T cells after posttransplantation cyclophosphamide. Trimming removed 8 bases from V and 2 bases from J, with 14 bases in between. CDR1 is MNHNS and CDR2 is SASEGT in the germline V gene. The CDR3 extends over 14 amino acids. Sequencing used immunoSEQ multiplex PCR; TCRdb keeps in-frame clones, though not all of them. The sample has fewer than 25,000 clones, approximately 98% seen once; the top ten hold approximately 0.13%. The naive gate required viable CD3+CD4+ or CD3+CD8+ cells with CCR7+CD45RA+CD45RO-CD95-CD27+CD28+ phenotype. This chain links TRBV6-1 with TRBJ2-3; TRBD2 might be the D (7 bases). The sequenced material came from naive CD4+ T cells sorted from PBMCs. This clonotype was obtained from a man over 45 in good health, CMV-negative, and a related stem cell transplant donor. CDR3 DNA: TGTGCCAGCGGGGGGGAGGGGGACACAGATACGCAGTATTTT. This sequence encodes CASGGEGDTDTQYF.